A selection of T cell receptor beta chains follows, all from one sample in a study of blood T cell repertoires in COVID-19. TCRdb's table, derived via immunoSEQ multiplex PCR, lists solely in-frame clones and lacks some. Of 150,000 to 200,000 clones listed, 78% are singletons. The sequenced sample was PBMCs or T cells enriched from blood (not recorded which). Source of these receptors: a woman aged 45-65 years who had recovered from COVID-19. CDR3s include the opening cysteine and the closing phenylalanine or tryptophan. A D gene is named only where the DNA matches it firmly. Expanded clones get a size class; other rows say once, few or many, or leave the size out.

CDR3 DNA: TGTGCCAGCAGCTCGACTAGCGGGAGGAGTAATGAGCAGTTCTTC; CDR3 protein: CASSSTSGRSNEQFF; V gene: TRBV11-3; J gene: TRBJ2-1; clone size: .; D gene: TRBD2
CDR3 DNA: TGTGCCAGCAGTCTCCCTAGCTCGCATCGCGAGACCCAGTACTTC; CDR3 protein: CASSLPSSHRETQYF; V gene: TRBV6-6; J gene: TRBJ2-5; clone size: .; D gene: .
CDR3 DNA: TGTGCCAGTCGGTTCAATAGCGGGAGTGAAACCGGGGAGCTGTTTTTT; CDR3 protein: CASRFNSGSETGELFF; V gene: TRBV19; J gene: TRBJ2-2; clone size: .; D gene: TRBD2
CDR3 DNA: TGCGCCAGCAGCTCCGGACTAGCGGGAGAGCAAGAGACCCAGTACTTC; CDR3 protein: CASSSGLAGEQETQYF; V gene: TRBV5-1; J gene: TRBJ2-5; clone size: .; D gene: TRBD2
CDR3 DNA: TGCGCCAGCCATATCACAGGGGGGTCCTACGAGCAGTACTTC; CDR3 protein: CASHITGGSYEQYF; V gene: TRBV5-1; J gene: TRBJ2-7; clone size: .; D gene: TRBD1
CDR3 DNA: TGTGCCACCAGGGGGGGGAGCGCTGCGGAGACCCAGTACTTC; CDR3 protein: CATRGGSAAETQYF; V gene: TRBV15; J gene: TRBJ2-5; clone size: once; D gene: TRBD2
CDR3 DNA: TGTGCCAGCAGCTCCCGGGGACAGGGGGGTCAGGAGACCCAGTACTTC; CDR3 protein: CASSSRGQGGQETQYF; V gene: TRBV7-8; J gene: TRBJ2-5; clone size: .; D gene: TRBD1
CDR3 DNA: TGCGCCAGCAGCTACAGGGTTAACACTGAAGCTTTCTTT; CDR3 protein: CASSYRVNTEAFF; V gene: TRBV5-1; J gene: TRBJ1-1; clone size: .; D gene: .
CDR3 DNA: TGTGCCAGCAGATCTCCGGGACAGTATGAAAAACTGTTTTTT; CDR3 protein: CASRSPGQYEKLFF; V gene: TRBV27; J gene: TRBJ1-4; clone size: .; D gene: TRBD1
CDR3 DNA: TGTGCCACCAGCACCCGGACAGGGGGTAGCAATCAGCCCCAGCATTTT; CDR3 protein: CATSTRTGGSNQPQHF; V gene: TRBV15; J gene: TRBJ1-5; clone size: .; D gene: TRBD1
CDR3 DNA: TGTGCCAGCAGCCAAGTCGCCGGGGAGCTGTTTTTT; CDR3 protein: CASSQVAGELFF; V gene: TRBV3-1/TRBV3-2; J gene: TRBJ2-2; clone size: .; D gene: .
CDR3 DNA: TGCGCCAGCAGCCAAATGTTGGCAGGTGCTACCCCAGCTTTCTTT; CDR3 protein: CASSQMLAGATPAFF; V gene: TRBV4-1; J gene: TRBJ1-1; clone size: few; D gene: .
CDR3 DNA: TGCGCCAGCAGCCCAGGGGGCGTCACTCCTTCACCCCTCCACTTT; CDR3 protein: CASSPGGVTPSPLHF; V gene: TRBV5-1; J gene: TRBJ1-6; clone size: .; D gene: TRBD1
CDR3 DNA: TGTGCCAGCACCTCCCTAGGGGGCGCGGGACTAGCGGGAAGCTACAATGAGCAGTTCTTC; CDR3 protein: CASTSLGGAGLAGSYNEQFF; V gene: TRBV7-9; J gene: TRBJ2-1; clone size: .; D gene: TRBD2
CDR3 DNA: TGTGCCAGCAGCTTACAACAGGCAGAGACCCAGTACTTC; CDR3 protein: CASSLQQAETQYF; V gene: TRBV13; J gene: TRBJ2-5; clone size: .; D gene: .
CDR3 DNA: TGTGCCAGCAGCAAGGCCGAACAGGGGTGGACCGGGGAGCTGTTTTTT; CDR3 protein: CASSKAEQGWTGELFF; V gene: TRBV21-1; J gene: TRBJ2-2; clone size: few; D gene: .
CDR3 DNA: TGCAGCGTTGACAGGGGGGAGTATGGCTACACCTTC; CDR3 protein: CSVDRGEYGYTF; V gene: TRBV29-1; J gene: TRBJ1-2; clone size: .; D gene: TRBD1
CDR3 DNA: TGTGCCAGTAGTCGTCCGCGCAGGGCCGATGAGCAGTTCTTC; CDR3 protein: CASSRPRRADEQFF; V gene: TRBV19; J gene: TRBJ2-1; clone size: .; D gene: .
CDR3 DNA: TGTGCCAGCAGTGAAGTCGGTAGTAACACCGGGGAGCTGTTTTTT; CDR3 protein: CASSEVGSNTGELFF; V gene: TRBV6-1; J gene: TRBJ2-2; clone size: .; D gene: .
CDR3 DNA: TGTGCCAGCAGAATCCTGGCTAGGGGGCAGGGTACTGAAGCTTTCTTT; CDR3 protein: CASRILARGQGTEAFF; V gene: TRBV27; J gene: TRBJ1-1; clone size: .; D gene: TRBD1
CDR3 DNA: TGTGCCAGCAGCCAAGCGGGGATAAGCTCCTACAATGAGCAGTTCTTC; CDR3 protein: CASSQAGISSYNEQFF; V gene: TRBV4-2; J gene: TRBJ2-1; clone size: .; D gene: .
CDR3 DNA: TGTGCCATCAGCATCTGGGGGCGCGAGCAGTACTTC; CDR3 protein: CAISIWGREQYF; V gene: TRBV10-3; J gene: TRBJ2-7; clone size: .; D gene: .